The T cell receptor beta chain described here comes from a study of graft-versus-host responses after intestinal transplantation. Here immunoSEQ multiplex PCR was the method, and the copy in TCRdb shows in-frame clones only, minus some. The repertoire includes 20,000 to 30,000 clones, 70% to 90% of them detected once, and around 0.91% sits in the top ten. The CDR3 is 16 residues long. The V segment lost 3 bases and the J segment 1 base; nucleotides outside the gene matches: 7. Per the germline V gene, CDR1 is SGHAT and CDR2 is FQNNGV. The TCR sequence derives from a human patient who received an intestinal transplant, so some T cells may come from the graft donor. The sample consisted of PBMCs, taken 450 to 480 days after intestinal transplant. The chain employs TRBV11-2 and TRBJ1-1; 8 bases line up with TRBD1. Here the CDR3 DNA reads TGTGCCAGCAGCTTCCGACAGGGGAAAAGGAACACTGAAGCTTTCTTT. This translates into CASSFRQGKRNTEAFF.